Shown below are 10 T cell receptor beta chains from a single sample sequenced in a study of shared clonotypes between healthy human individuals. The repertoire was sequenced with immunoSEQ multiplex PCR; TCRdb's copy has only in-frame clones and lacks some. The sample has 550,000 to 700,000 clones; roughly 72% are singletons. The sequenced sample consisted of memory CD4+ T cells sorted from blood. Subset reported: CD45RA-negative fraction. These TCRs come from a woman in her 30s in good health.

This rearrangement joins TRBV10-2 to TRBJ1-4; D possibly corresponds to TRBD1 (5 bases). V lost 5 bases and J lost 6, with 16 bases in between. Germline-derived CDR1 and CDR2 are WSHSY and SAAADI. The CDR3 sequence is 15 residues long. CDR3 coding DNA: TGCGCCAGCAGTTTTAGGACAATTCAATATGAAAAACTGTTTTTT. As protein: CASSFRTIQYEKLFF.

This clone showed up just a few times. This rearrangement joins TRBV10-2 to TRBJ2-7; 7 bases agree with TRBD1. Per the germline V gene, CDR1 is WSHSY and CDR2 is SAAADI. This CDR3 spans 14 amino acids. The J segment lost 6 bases and the V segment lost 6 bases, leaving 11 bases of the junction unmatched. In DNA form, the CDR3 reads TGCGCCAGCAGCCCTCGACAGGGTATGGGCGAGCAGTACTTC. Translation: CASSPRQGMGEQYF.

This chain connects TRBV11-2 to TRBJ1-3, with 7 bases identical to TRBD1. CDR1 and CDR2 from the germline V gene are SGHAT and FQNNGV. The CDR3 runs 16 residues. Unmatched junction bases numbered 12, after V lost 7 bases and J lost 3 bases. The chain's CDR3 is CASTHNRGESGNTIYF. In nucleotides, the CDR3 is TGTGCCAGCACCCACAACAGGGGCGAGAGTGGAAACACCATATATTTT.

This clone came up many times. V usage is TRBV2 and J usage is TRBJ2-3; 11 bases map to TRBD2. Per the germline V gene, CDR1 is SNHLY and CDR2 is FYNNEI. V trimming: 5 bases; J trimming: 5 bases; junction bases outside the gene matches: 6. This CDR3 region has 15 residues. The CDR3 sequence is CASSRLAGGGDTQYF. CDR3 nucleotide sequence: TGTGCCAGCAGTCGGCTAGCGGGAGGTGGAGATACGCAGTATTTT.

The V call is TRBV11-2, the J call TRBJ2-7, with 9 bases identical to TRBD1. The CDR3 covers 17 residues. CDR1 is SGHAT, CDR2 FQNNGV, per germline. V shed 4 bases, J shed 2 bases, and the junction held 12 bases outside the gene matches. The CDR3: CASSWDRDFDGTYEQYF. The CDR3 DNA sequence: TGTGCCAGCAGCTGGGACAGGGATTTCGATGGGACCTACGAGCAGTACTTC. The variable domain in full, completed from reference TRBV11-2 and TRBJ2-7, reads EAGVAQSPRYKIIEKRQSVAFWCNPISGHATLYWYQQILGQGPKLLIQFQNNGVVDDSQLPKDRFSAERLKGVDSTLKIQPAKLEDSAVYLCASSWDRDFDGTYEQYFGPGTRLTVT.

Details on this clone: This sample includes further DNA sequences coding for the same CDR3. The rearrangement joins TRBV5-6 to TRBJ1-3, with 7 nucleotides matching TRBD1. The V gene's germline CDR1 is SGHDT and CDR2 YYEEEE. The CDR3 extends over 14 amino acids. The V gene end was trimmed by 3 bases and the J gene end by 2 bases; junction bases not matched to a gene: 2. The CDR3 reads CASSSGQPGNTIYF. The CDR3 DNA follows: TGTGCCAGCAGCTCGGGACAGCCTGGAAACACCATATATTTT.

This clone occurred many times. The rearrangement uses TRBV7-6 and TRBJ2-6, with a possible D match to TRBD1 (6 bases). Trimming removed 5 bases from V and 11 bases from J, with 10 bases in between. The CDR3 loop spans 12 amino acids. The germline V gene encodes CDR1 SGHVS and CDR2 FNYEAQ. CDR3 nucleotides: TGTGCCAGCAGCACCACAGGGCACGTCCTGACTTTC. Amino acid sequence: CASSTTGHVLTF.

The gene calls are TRBV2 and TRBJ2-3; D possibly corresponds to TRBD1 (5 bases). The CDR3 length is 13 residues. The ends were cut back, 5 bases at V and 5 bases at J, with 11 bases in the middle. Per germline, CDR1 SNHLY and CDR2 FYNNEI. Here the CDR3 reads CASSIDQGDTQYF. DNA for the CDR3: TGTGCCAGCAGTATCGACCAGGGAGATACGCAGTATTTT.

This sequence joins TRBV19 and TRBJ2-7, with TRBD2 identical over 8 bases. V lost 4 bases and J lost 6; bases outside the gene matches: 11. Germline-derived CDR1 and CDR2 are LNHDA and SQIVND (reference sequence). This CDR3 is built from 15 residues. The CDR3 spells CASSTFVAGGFEQYF. The CDR3 DNA follows: TGTGCCAGTAGTACGTTCGTTGCGGGAGGATTCGAGCAGTACTTC.

The chain links TRBV10-3 to TRBJ2-7; D is perhaps TRBD1 (6 bases). The V and J ends lost 4 bases and 1 base respectively, with 17 bases between them. Looked up from germline, CDR1 is ENHRY and CDR2 is SYGVKD. The CDR3 is 16 amino acids. This chain's CDR3 is CAISAQSTDRSYEQYF. The CDR3 DNA reads TGTGCCATCAGTGCCCAATCGACAGACAGGTCCTACGAGCAGTACTTC.